The 12 T cell receptor beta chains in this list originate from one sample, sequenced in a study of OX40 agonist ivuxolimab in advanced cancers. TCRdb keeps only in-frame clones here, not all; method: immunoSEQ multiplex PCR. The repertoire has about 42,000 clones, approximately 86% of them found once; the top ten carry 12%. The source material was CD4+ or CD8+ T cells sorted from blood, sampled in a trial of the OX40 agonist ivuxolimab. The source is an adult with an advanced solid tumor such as melanoma, head and neck, liver or kidney cancer.

The V and J genes are TRBV4-3 and TRBJ2-1, with 10 bases that match TRBD2. V shed 0 bases and J 2 bases; nucleotides not matched to a gene: 7. The CDR3 contains 18 residues. Germline CDR1 is LGHNA and CDR2 is YSLEER. The CDR3 bases are TGCGCCAGCAGCCAAGATCGACCTAGCGGGGGACCCTACAATGAGCAGTTCTTC. Translated, it gives CASSQDRPSGGPYNEQFF.

This clone appeared once. The V gene is TRBV6-1, the J gene TRBJ1-6; TRBD1 matches at 7 bases. Germline V gives CDR1 MNHNS, CDR2 SASEGT. V dropped 8 bases and J dropped 6; count of bases not matched to a gene: 10. The CDR3 runs to 15 residues. CDR3: CASCLLGQTNSPLHF. CDR3 DNA sequence: TGTGCCAGCTGCCTTCTGGGACAGACTAATTCACCCCTCCACTTT.

The J gene is TRBJ2-7, the V gene TRBV27, with D perhaps matching TRBD1 (5 bases). This CDR3 is built from 15 residues. Germline values: CDR1 MNHEY, CDR2 SMNVEV (reference sequence). Trimming pared 6 bases from V and 2 bases from J, leaving 17 bases between. The CDR3 reads CASSWTTRSPYEQYF. The DNA of the CDR3 is TGTGCCAGCAGCTGGACAACCCGATCCCCCTACGAGCAGTACTTC.

The chain combines TRBV7-9 with TRBJ1-1, with unresolved D. This CDR3 contains 15 residues. Germline V gives CDR1 SEHNR, CDR2 FQNEAQ (reference sequence). Trimming stripped 4 bases from V and 4 bases from J, with 16 bases between. CDR3 coding DNA: TGTGCCAGCAGCTACACACCCGAAGGGTTCACTGAAGCTTTCTTT. Protein: CASSYTPEGFTEAFF.

This clone was found once. The rearrangement uses TRBV28 and TRBJ1-2; D ambiguous. Germline V CDR1 and CDR2: MDHEN, SYDVKM. CDR3 length: 12 residues. Trimming shortened V by 3 bases and J by 5 bases, and 7 bases separated the two germline ends. The CDR3 region is CASSFSEYGYTF. The CDR3 DNA reads as TGTGCCAGCAGTTTTTCCGAGTATGGCTACACCTTC.

The rearrangement uses TRBV5-5 and TRBJ2-2; D is ambiguous. CDR3 length: 13 amino acids. Germline V gives CDR1 SGHKS, CDR2 YYEKEE (reference sequence). Trimming shortened V by 1 base and J by 5 bases, and 6 bases separated the two germline ends. The DNA of the CDR3 is TGTGCCAGCAGCTTGTCACTAACCGGGGAGCTGTTTTTT. Translated, it gives CASSLSLTGELFF.

The genes are TRBV7-9 and TRBJ2-1; D remains unclear. Germline-derived CDR1 and CDR2 are SEHNR and FQNEAQ (reference sequence). The germline V and J ends were trimmed by 0 bases and 0 bases, with 9 bases remaining between them. This CDR3 has 16 residues. The chain's CDR3 is CASSLAYTSSYNEQFF. The CDR3 nucleotides read TGTGCCAGCAGCTTAGCTTATACGAGCTCCTACAATGAGCAGTTCTTC.

The rearrangement joins TRBV29-1 to TRBJ1-2; 7 bases agree with TRBD1. V shed 5 bases and J 8 bases; nucleotides not matched to a gene: 20. The germline V gene encodes CDR1 SQVTM and CDR2 ANQGSEA. This CDR3 comprises 16 residues. CDR3 sequence: CSVYPTGPILERGYTF. The CDR3 bases are TGCAGCGTTTATCCGACAGGGCCCATCCTGGAGAGAGGCTACACCTTC.

This chain uses TRBV10-3 with TRBJ1-1; 7 bases align to TRBD1. J was trimmed by 4 bases and V by 5 bases; bases with no gene match: 7. From germline, CDR1 is ENHRY and CDR2 SYGVKD. The CDR3 is 14 residues long. The CDR3 nucleotides are TGTGCCATCAGTAGTTTACAGGGGCTCACTGAAGCTTTCTTT. This translates into CAISSLQGLTEAFF.

This chain connects TRBV5-6 to TRBJ2-7, with 11 bases that match TRBD2. Germline V gene data show CDR1 as SGHDT and CDR2 as YYEEEE. Trimming removed 3 bases from V and 3 bases from J; junction bases left unmatched: 2. The CDR3 contains 14 residues. The CDR3 loop reads CASSWGLAVYEQYF. The CDR3 nucleotides are TGTGCCAGCAGCTGGGGACTAGCGGTCTACGAGCAGTACTTC.

V usage is TRBV4-3 and J usage is TRBJ2-7; TRBD2 matches at 8 bases. CDR3 length: 14 amino acids. In germline, CDR1 is LGHNA, CDR2 YSLEER. V lost 3 bases, J lost 5 bases, and 6 bases stayed unmatched. DNA for the CDR3: TGCGCCAGCAGCCAGTCCGGGACTAGTAACGAGCAGTACTTC. It encodes CASSQSGTSNEQYF.

The V and J genes are TRBV7-6 and TRBJ1-5; D perhaps matches TRBD1 (5 bases). The CDR3 is made up of 15 amino acids. The V end lost 4 bases, the J end lost 6 bases, and 16 bases lay between the germline ends. From germline, CDR1 is SGHVS and CDR2 FNYEAQ. The CDR3 loop reads CASSSSLGVGQPQHF. CDR3 nucleotides: TGTGCCAGCAGCTCGTCTCTAGGGGTCGGTCAGCCCCAGCATTTT. The variable domain in full, completed from reference TRBV7-6 and TRBJ1-5, reads GAGVSQSPRYKVTKRGQDVALRCDPISGHVSLYWYRQALGQGPEFLTYFNYEAQQDKSGLPNDRFSAERPEGSISTLTIQRTEQRDSAMYRCASSSSLGVGQPQHFGDGTRLSIL.